The 8 T cell receptor beta chains given below trace back to one sample, sequenced in a study of cytomegalovirus exposure and HLA in healthy donors. With 60 Vbeta and 13 Jbeta primers, the PCR was carried out. Clones were read by immunoSEQ multiplex PCR, and TCRdb kept only the in-frame ones, dropping some. There are roughly 61,000 clones in the sample; around 84% occur only once, and less than 7% lies in the top ten. Sequencing input: PBMCs. All receptors come from a male donor in good health and CMV-seronegative.

The V and J genes are TRBV15 and TRBJ2-1, with TRBD2 matching over 7 bases. Trimming removed 4 bases from V and 6 bases from J; junction bases left unmatched: 6. Per the germline V gene, CDR1 is LNHNV and CDR2 is YYDKDF (reference sequence). This CDR3 has 14 residues. CDR3 loop: CATSMGVAGNEQFF. The CDR3 DNA reads TGTGCCACCAGCATGGGGGTAGCGGGCAATGAGCAGTTCTTC.

The V gene is TRBV18, the J gene TRBJ2-3; 9 bases align to TRBD2. The CDR3 sequence is 15 residues long. The J segment lost 2 bases and the V segment lost 5 bases, leaving 5 bases of the junction unmatched. The germline V gene encodes CDR1 KGHSH and CDR2 LQKENI. CDR3 sequence reads: CASSALAGDTDTQYF. The CDR3 DNA reads as TGTGCCAGCTCAGCTTTAGCGGGGGACACAGATACGCAGTATTTT.

V and J are TRBV9 and TRBJ2-2, with 7 bases that match TRBD2. V dropped 4 bases and J dropped 8; count of bases not matched to a gene: 2. Germline values: CDR1 SGDLS, CDR2 YYNGEE. This CDR3 has 12 amino acids. The CDR3 here is CASSLGRGELFF. Here the CDR3 DNA reads TGTGCCAGCAGCCTCGGGAGGGGGGAGCTGTTTTTT.

The V call is TRBV18, the J call TRBJ1-1; 8 bases match TRBD1. This CDR3 has 15 residues. The V and J ends lost 4 bases and 5 bases, in that order; junction bases with no gene match: 9. The germline V gene has CDR1 KGHSH and CDR2 LQKENI. The CDR3 coding sequence is TGTGCCAGCTCACTGTCGACAGGGGAGTTGACTGAAGCTTTCTTT. Residues: CASSLSTGELTEAFF.

Turning to this clone: One junction end disagrees with the germline gene, perhaps due to a read error. The J gene is TRBJ1-2, the V gene TRBV5-1, with 8 positions matching TRBD1. From germline, CDR1 is SGHRS and CDR2 YFSETQ. The CDR3 spans 14 residues. In nucleotides, the CDR3 is TGCGCCGGCAGCAACCCGGGGGGACAGGCAAGCTACACCTTC. Its protein product is CAGSNPGGQASYTF.

This chain uses TRBV18 with TRBJ2-1; 9 bases match TRBD1. The CDR3 is made up of 14 amino acids. Germline CDR1 is KGHSH and CDR2 is LQKENI. J was trimmed by 5 bases and V by 6 bases; bases with no gene match: 5. The CDR3 spells CASSGDRVNNEQFF. Written as DNA, the CDR3 is TGTGCCAGCTCGGGGGACAGGGTAAACAATGAGCAGTTCTTC.

This clone was observed a handful of times. The rearrangement links TRBV9 to TRBJ1-1; possible D gene TRBD1, 5 bases. The CDR3 contains 15 residues. Germline V gene lookup returns CDR1 SGDLS and CDR2 YYNGEE. V gave up 7 bases and J gave up 6 bases, with 22 bases separating them. The CDR3 protein is CASGTGLPPRAEAFF. The CDR3 region has the DNA TGTGCCAGCGGAACAGGTTTACCCCCTCGCGCTGAAGCTTTCTTT.

V usage is TRBV5-6 and J usage is TRBJ2-3, with 8 positions matching TRBD1. This CDR3 is built from 16 residues. Germline lookup yields CDR1 SGHDT and CDR2 YYEEEE. Trimming cost V 2 bases and J 0 bases; bases outside gene matches: 5. DNA for the CDR3: TGTGCCAGCAGCTTTGGGACAGGCGTCAGCACAGATACGCAGTATTTT. This gives the protein CASSFGTGVSTDTQYF.